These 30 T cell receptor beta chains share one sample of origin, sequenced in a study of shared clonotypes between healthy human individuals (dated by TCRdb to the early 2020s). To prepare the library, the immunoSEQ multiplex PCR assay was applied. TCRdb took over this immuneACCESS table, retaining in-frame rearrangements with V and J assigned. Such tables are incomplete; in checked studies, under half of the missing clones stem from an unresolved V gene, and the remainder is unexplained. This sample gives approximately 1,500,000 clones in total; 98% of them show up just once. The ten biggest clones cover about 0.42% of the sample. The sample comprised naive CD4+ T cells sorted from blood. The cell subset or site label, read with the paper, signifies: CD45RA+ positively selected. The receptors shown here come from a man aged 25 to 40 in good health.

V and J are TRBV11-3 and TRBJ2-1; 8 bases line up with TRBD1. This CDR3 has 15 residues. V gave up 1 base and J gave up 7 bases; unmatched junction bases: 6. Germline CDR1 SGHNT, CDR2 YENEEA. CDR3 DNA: TGTGCCAGCAGCTTAGGACAGGGGTCCAATAATGAGCAGTTCTTC. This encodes CASSLGQGSNNEQFF.

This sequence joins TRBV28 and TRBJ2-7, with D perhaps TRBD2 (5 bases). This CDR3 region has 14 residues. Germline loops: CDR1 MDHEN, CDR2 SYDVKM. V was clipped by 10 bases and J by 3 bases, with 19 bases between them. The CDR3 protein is CAIHPAGRNYEQYF. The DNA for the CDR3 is TGTGCCATCCATCCTGCGGGCCGGAACTACGAGCAGTACTTC.

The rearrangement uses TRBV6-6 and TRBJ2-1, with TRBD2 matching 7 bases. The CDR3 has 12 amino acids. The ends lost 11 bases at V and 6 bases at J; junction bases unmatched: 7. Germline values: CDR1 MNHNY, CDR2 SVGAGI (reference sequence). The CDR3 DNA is TGTGCCGCGGCGCGGGAGACCAATGAGCAGTTCTTC. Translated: CAAARETNEQFF.

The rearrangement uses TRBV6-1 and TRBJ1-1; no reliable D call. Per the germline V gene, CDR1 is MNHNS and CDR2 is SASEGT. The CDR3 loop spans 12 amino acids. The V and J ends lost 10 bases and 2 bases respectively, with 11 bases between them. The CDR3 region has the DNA TGTGCCACCGAGACAAATAACACTGAAGCTTTCTTT. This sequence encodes CATETNNTEAFF.

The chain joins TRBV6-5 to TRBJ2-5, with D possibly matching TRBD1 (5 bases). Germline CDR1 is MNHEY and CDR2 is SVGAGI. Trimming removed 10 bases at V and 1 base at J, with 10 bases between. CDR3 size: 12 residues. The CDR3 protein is CATAGLQETQYF. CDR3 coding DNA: TGTGCCACCGCAGGGCTCCAAGAGACCCAGTACTTC.

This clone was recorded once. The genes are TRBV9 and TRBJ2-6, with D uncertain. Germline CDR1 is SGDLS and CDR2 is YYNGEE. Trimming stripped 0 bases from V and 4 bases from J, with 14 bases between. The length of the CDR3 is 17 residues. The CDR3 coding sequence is TGTGCCAGCAGCGTAGAGGCGGTTAATGTGGGGGCCAACGTCCTGACTTTC. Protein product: CASSVEAVNVGANVLTF.

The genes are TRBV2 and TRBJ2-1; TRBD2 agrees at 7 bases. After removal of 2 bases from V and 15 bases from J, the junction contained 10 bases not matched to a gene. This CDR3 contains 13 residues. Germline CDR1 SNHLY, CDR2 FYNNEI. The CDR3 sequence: CASSEHSAGAMFF. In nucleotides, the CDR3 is TGTGCCAGCAGTGAACATTCGGCGGGAGCTATGTTCTTC. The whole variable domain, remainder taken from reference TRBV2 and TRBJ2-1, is EPEVTQTPSHQVTQMGQEVILRCVPISNHLYFYWYRQILGQKVEFLVSFYNNEISEKSEIFDDQFSVERPDGSNFTLKIRSTKLEDSAMYFCASSEHSAGAMFFGPGTRLTVL.

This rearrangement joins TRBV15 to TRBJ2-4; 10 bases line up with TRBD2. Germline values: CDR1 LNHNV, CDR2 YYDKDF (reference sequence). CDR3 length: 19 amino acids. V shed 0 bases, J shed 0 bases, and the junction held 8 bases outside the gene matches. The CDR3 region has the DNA TGTGCCACCAGCAGAGAGCGACTAGCGGGCCAGCTAGCCAAAAACATTCAGTACTTC. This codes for CATSRERLAGQLAKNIQYF.

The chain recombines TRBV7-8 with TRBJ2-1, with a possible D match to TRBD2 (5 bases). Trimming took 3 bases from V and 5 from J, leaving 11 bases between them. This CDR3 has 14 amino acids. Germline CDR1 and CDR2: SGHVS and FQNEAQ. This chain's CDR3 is CASSFNTGNNEQFF. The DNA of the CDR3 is TGTGCCAGCAGCTTTAACACGGGGAACAATGAGCAGTTCTTC.

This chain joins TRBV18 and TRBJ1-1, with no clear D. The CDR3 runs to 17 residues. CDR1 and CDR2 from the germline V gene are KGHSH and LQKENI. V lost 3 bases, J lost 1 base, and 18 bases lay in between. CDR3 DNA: TGTGCCAGCTCACCTCCGCAGCCAGCTGGTGCGAACACTGAAGCTTTCTTT. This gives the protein CASSPPQPAGANTEAFF.

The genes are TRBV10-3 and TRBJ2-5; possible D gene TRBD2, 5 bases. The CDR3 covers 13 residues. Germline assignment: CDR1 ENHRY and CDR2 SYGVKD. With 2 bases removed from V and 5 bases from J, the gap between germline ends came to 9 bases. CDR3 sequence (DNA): TGTGCCATCAGTGAGGGACCGGGGGAGACCCAGTACTTC. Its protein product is CAISEGPGETQYF.

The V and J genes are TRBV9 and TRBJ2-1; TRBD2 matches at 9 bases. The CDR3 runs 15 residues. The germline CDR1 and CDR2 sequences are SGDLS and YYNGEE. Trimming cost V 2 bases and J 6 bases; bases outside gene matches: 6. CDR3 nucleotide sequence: TGTGCCAGCAGCGTTAGCGGGAGTTGGGGCAATGAGCAGTTCTTC. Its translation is CASSVSGSWGNEQFF.

Here the CDR3 reads CALSSTGRNTIYF. In DNA, the CDR3 is TGTGCTCTTTCCTCCACTGGTAGAAACACCATATATTTT. V gene TRBV30 combines with J gene TRBJ1-3; no reliable D call. The CDR3 spans 13 residues. Germline V CDR1 and CDR2: GTSNPN, SVGIG (reference sequence). Drawing the rest from reference TRBV30 and TRBJ1-3, the complete variable domain is SQTIHQWPATLVQPVGSPLSLECTVEGTSNPNLYWYRQAAGRGLQLLFYSVGIGQISSEVPQNLSASRPQDRQFILSSKKLLLSDSGFYLCALSSTGRNTIYFGEGSWLTVV.

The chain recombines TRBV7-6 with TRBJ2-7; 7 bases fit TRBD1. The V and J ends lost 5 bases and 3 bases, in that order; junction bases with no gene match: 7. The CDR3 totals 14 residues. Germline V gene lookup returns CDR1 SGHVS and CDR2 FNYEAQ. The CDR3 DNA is TGTGCCAGCAGCACCCGGACAGGACGCTACGAGCAGTACTTC. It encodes CASSTRTGRYEQYF.

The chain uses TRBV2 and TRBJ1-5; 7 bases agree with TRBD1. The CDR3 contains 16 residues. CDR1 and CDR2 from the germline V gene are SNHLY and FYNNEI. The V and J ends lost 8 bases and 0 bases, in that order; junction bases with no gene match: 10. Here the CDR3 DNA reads TGTGCCAGCCAACTTAGGACAGGACATAGCAATCAGCCCCAGCATTTT. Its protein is CASQLRTGHSNQPQHF.

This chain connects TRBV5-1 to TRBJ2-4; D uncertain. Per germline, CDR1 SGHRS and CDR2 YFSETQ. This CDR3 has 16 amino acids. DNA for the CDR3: TGCGAATCCCTCGTGACCGACGGGTTTCAAAAGAACATTCAGTACTTC. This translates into CESLVTDGFQKNIQYF.

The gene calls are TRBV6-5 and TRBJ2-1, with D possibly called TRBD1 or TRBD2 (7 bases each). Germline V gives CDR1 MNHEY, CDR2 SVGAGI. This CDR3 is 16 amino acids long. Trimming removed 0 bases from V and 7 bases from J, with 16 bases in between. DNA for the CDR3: TGTGCCAGCAGTTACTCTTTCGCCAGGGGGGGGAATGAGCAGTTCTTC. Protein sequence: CASSYSFARGGNEQFF.

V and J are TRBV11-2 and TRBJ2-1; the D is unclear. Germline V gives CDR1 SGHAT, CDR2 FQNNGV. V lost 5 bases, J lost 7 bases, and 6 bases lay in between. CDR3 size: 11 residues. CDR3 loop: CASSPFNEQFF. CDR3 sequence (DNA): TGTGCCAGCAGCCCGTTTAATGAGCAGTTCTTC. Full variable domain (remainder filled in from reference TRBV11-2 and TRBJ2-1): EAGVAQSPRYKIIEKRQSVAFWCNPISGHATLYWYQQILGQGPKLLIQFQNNGVVDDSQLPKDRFSAERLKGVDSTLKIQPAKLEDSAVYLCASSPFNEQFFGPGTRLTVL.

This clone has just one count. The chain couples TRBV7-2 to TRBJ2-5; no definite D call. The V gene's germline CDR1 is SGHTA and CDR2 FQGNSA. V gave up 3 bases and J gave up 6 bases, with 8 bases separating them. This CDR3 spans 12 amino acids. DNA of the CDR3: TGTGCCAGCAGCTTTTGGTTAAAGACCCAGTACTTC. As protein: CASSFWLKTQYF. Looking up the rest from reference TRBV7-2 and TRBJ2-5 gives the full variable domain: GAGVSQSPSNKVTEKGKDVELRCDPISGHTALYWYRQSLGQGLEFLIYFQGNSAPDKSGLPSDRFSAERTGGSVSTLTIQRTQQEDSAVYLCASSFWLKTQYFGPGTRLLVL.

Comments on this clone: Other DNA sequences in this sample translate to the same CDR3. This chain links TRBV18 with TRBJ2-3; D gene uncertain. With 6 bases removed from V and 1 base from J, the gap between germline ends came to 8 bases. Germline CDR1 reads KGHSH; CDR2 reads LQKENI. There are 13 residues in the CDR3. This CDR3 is CASSPGGTDTQYF. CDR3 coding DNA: TGTGCCAGCTCTCCGGGCGGCACAGATACGCAGTATTTT.

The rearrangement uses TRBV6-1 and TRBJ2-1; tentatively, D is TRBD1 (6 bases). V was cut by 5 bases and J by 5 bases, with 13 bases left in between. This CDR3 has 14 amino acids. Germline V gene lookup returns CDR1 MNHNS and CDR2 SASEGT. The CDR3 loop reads CASSITDRHNEQFF. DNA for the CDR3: TGTGCCAGCAGTATTACTGACAGGCACAATGAGCAGTTCTTC.

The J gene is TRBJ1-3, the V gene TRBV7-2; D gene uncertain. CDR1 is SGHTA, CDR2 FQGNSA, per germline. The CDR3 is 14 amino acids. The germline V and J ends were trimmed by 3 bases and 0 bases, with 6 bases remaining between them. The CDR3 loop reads CASSLGVSGNTIYF. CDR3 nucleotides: TGTGCCAGCAGCTTGGGAGTCTCTGGAAACACCATATATTTT. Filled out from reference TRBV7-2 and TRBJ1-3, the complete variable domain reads GAGVSQSPSNKVTEKGKDVELRCDPISGHTALYWYRQSLGQGLEFLIYFQGNSAPDKSGLPSDRFSAERTGGSVSTLTIQRTQQEDSAVYLCASSLGVSGNTIYFGEGSWLTVV.

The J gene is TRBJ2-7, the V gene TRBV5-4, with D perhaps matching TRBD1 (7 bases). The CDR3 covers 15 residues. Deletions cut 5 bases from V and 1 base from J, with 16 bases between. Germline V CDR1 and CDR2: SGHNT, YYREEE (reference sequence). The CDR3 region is CASREGAGRSYEQYF. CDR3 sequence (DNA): TGTGCCAGCAGAGAGGGGGCGGGAAGGTCCTACGAGCAGTACTTC.

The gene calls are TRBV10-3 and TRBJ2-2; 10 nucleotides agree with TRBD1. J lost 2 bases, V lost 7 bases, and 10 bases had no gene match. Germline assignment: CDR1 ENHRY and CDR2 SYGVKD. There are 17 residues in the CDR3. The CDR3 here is CAIMGQGPHSNTGELFF. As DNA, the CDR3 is TGTGCCATCATGGGACAGGGGCCTCACTCTAACACCGGGGAGCTGTTTTTT.

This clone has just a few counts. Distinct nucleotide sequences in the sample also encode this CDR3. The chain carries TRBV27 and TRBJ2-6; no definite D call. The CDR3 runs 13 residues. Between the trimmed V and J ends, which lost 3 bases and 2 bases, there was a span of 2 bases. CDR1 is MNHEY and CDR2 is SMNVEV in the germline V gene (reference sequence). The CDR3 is CASSFTGANVLTF. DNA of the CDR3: TGTGCCAGCAGTTTTACTGGGGCCAACGTCCTGACTTTC.

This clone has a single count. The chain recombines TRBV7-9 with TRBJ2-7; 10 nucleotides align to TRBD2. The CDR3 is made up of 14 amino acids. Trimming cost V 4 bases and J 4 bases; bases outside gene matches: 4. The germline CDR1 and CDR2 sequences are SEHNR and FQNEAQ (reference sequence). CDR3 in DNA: TGTGCCAGCAGCTCTAGCGGGAGTCAGTACGAGCAGTACTTC. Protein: CASSSSGSQYEQYF.

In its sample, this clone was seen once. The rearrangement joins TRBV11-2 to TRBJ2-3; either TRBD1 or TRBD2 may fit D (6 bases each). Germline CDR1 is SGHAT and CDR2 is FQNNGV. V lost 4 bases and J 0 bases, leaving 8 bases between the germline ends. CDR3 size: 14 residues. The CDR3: CASSWGASTDTQYF. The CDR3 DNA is TGTGCCAGCAGCTGGGGGGCAAGCACAGATACGCAGTATTTT.

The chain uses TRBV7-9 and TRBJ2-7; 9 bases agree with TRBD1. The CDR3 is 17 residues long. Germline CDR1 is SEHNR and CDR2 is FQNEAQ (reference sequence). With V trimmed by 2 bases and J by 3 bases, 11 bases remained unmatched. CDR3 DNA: TGTGCCAGCAGCTTAAGCCCCCGTGGGACAGGGTTCTACGAGCAGTACTTC. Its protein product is CASSLSPRGTGFYEQYF.

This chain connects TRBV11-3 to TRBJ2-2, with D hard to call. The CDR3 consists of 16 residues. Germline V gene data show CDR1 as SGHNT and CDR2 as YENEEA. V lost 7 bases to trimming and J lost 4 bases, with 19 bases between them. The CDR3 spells CASTLCGWVSTGELFF. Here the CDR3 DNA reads TGTGCCAGCACTTTGTGCGGTTGGGTTAGCACCGGGGAGCTGTTTTTT.

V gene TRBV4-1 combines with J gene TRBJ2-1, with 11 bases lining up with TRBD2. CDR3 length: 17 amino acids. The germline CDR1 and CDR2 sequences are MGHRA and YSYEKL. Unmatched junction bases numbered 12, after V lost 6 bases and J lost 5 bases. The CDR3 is CASRQQGTSGRNNEQFF. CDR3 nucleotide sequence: TGCGCCAGCAGACAACAGGGCACTAGCGGGAGAAACAATGAGCAGTTCTTC.